Described below is a single TCR beta chain sequence and its context. This record belongs to a study of blood T cell repertoires in COVID-19. Whole-study context: Collection of acute and convalescent COVID-19 samples took place in the United States, Italy and Spain.

This CDR3 region has 16 residues. CDR1 is GTSNPN, CDR2 SVGIG, per germline (reference sequence). Germline trimming cut 2 bases from V and 8 bases from J; bases unmatched to any gene: 7. Data came from immunoSEQ multiplex PCR; TCRdb stores just in-frame clones and leaves some out. In the table there are around 84,000 clones, about 68% of which are singletons. The chain uses TRBV30 and TRBJ2-1; 15 bases are a match to TRBD2. The sample was peripheral blood. This TCR derives from a man in his forties or fifties with active or convalescent COVID-19. The CDR3 sequence: CAWSLGLAGGPDEQFF. Written as DNA, the CDR3 is TGTGCCTGGAGTCTCGGACTAGCGGGGGGGCCGGATGAGCAGTTCTTC.